This T cell receptor beta chain was recovered during a study of blood T cell repertoires in COVID-19. Study-wide context: Spain, Italy and the United States supplied samples that represented acute and convalescent COVID-19. T cells, B-cell-depleted T cells, or PBMCs supplied cDNA or gDNA.

CDR1 is SGHRS, CDR2 YFSETQ, per germline. V lost 0 bases and J 0 bases, leaving 16 bases between the germline ends. This CDR3 has 17 residues. Authors' processing steps: Amplification of reference gene primers provided the estimated nucleated cell counts. Only in-frame clones appear in the TCRdb table, and some are missing; sequencing was by immunoSEQ multiplex PCR. That table supplies the V and J calls and clone size; D and trimming were determined from the DNA. The sample lists roughly 100,000 clones; around 88% were seen once. What was sequenced was peripheral blood. The source is a human donor in a cohort sampled during active COVID-19. This chain connects TRBV5-1 to TRBJ2-7; maybe TRBD1 (6 bases). CDR3: CASSLVRDTRSSYEQYF. DNA of the CDR3: TGCGCCAGCAGCTTGGTTCGGGACACCCGCTCCTCCTACGAGCAGTACTTC.